The rows below give T cell receptor beta chains drawn from one sample of a study of CD8 T cells in ankylosing spondylitis. MiXCR, applied by TCRdb to the 5' RACE reads, yields one record per CDR3 protein. The data contain fewer than 250,000 distinct CDR3 sequences, around 20% of them singletons. Sequencing was performed on blood, either unsorted or a sorted T cell fraction (not recorded which). The receptor source for this set is a male donor with ankylosing spondylitis. Each CDR3 is given with its conserved first and last residue.

>TRBJ1-5|TRBV7-8
CASSEVTGQSQPQHF
>TRBJ2-1|TRBV7-8
CASSLALGLHGEQFF
>TRBJ2-2|TRBV7-3
CASSLDGTSGSVGELFF
>TRBJ2-7|TRBV6-1
CASSPTSGQGVFYEQYF
>TRBJ1-4|TRBV4-1
CASSQGAGDGWLFF
>TRBJ2-7|TRBV20-1
CSAFSGGSYEQYF
>TRBJ1-1|TRBV28
CASSRGYEAFF
>TRBJ2-1|TRBV9
CASSGLVNEQFF
>TRBJ2-7|TRBV7-8
CASSHKSYEQYF
>TRBJ2-3|TRBV2
CASSPLSRPPTDTQYF
>TRBJ2-5|TRBV7-9
CASRFTGTGVQETQYF
>TRBJ2-1|TRBV12-3/TRBV12-4
CASSSLKAGGYNEQFF
>TRBJ2-3|TRBV29-1
CSVEGGTDTSTDTQYF
>TRBJ2-1|TRBV27
CASSFSGNNEQFF
>TRBJ2-1|TRBV7-2
CASSPGGKEQFF
>TRBJ2-7|TRBV4-1
CASSAPDSGIGYEQYF
>TRBJ2-3|TRBV27
CASSLWQNTDTQYF
>TRBJ2-1|TRBV12-3/TRBV12-4
CASSLAGHEQFF
>TRBJ2-1|TRBV24-1
CATSDLRTGLSNEQFF
>TRBJ2-4|TRBV11-2
CASSSVADQGNIQYF
>TRBJ2-3|TRBV11-2
CASSSHPTSGGGYSTDTQYF
>TRBJ2-5|TRBV5-5
CASSIVRQVQETQYF
>TRBJ2-7|TRBV12-3/TRBV12-4
CASSWTSGSVWEQYF
>TRBJ1-2|TRBV7-8
CASSPFFGTPQANYGYTF
>TRBJ2-1|TRBV27
CASSLSGGDEQFF
>TRBJ2-1|TRBV6-1
CASSQRGVDEQFF
>TRBJ2-7|TRBV7-9
CASSQSPGPSYEQYF
>TRBJ2-3|TRBV12-3/TRBV12-4
CASSPPGEGITDTQYF
>TRBJ2-3|TRBV27
CASSFRAGPATDTQYF
>TRBJ2-1|TRBV18
CASSPNSEAYNEQFF
>TRBJ2-7|TRBV7-8
CASSPVRTAYEQYF
>TRBJ2-2|TRBV11-2
CASSWGAGGELFF